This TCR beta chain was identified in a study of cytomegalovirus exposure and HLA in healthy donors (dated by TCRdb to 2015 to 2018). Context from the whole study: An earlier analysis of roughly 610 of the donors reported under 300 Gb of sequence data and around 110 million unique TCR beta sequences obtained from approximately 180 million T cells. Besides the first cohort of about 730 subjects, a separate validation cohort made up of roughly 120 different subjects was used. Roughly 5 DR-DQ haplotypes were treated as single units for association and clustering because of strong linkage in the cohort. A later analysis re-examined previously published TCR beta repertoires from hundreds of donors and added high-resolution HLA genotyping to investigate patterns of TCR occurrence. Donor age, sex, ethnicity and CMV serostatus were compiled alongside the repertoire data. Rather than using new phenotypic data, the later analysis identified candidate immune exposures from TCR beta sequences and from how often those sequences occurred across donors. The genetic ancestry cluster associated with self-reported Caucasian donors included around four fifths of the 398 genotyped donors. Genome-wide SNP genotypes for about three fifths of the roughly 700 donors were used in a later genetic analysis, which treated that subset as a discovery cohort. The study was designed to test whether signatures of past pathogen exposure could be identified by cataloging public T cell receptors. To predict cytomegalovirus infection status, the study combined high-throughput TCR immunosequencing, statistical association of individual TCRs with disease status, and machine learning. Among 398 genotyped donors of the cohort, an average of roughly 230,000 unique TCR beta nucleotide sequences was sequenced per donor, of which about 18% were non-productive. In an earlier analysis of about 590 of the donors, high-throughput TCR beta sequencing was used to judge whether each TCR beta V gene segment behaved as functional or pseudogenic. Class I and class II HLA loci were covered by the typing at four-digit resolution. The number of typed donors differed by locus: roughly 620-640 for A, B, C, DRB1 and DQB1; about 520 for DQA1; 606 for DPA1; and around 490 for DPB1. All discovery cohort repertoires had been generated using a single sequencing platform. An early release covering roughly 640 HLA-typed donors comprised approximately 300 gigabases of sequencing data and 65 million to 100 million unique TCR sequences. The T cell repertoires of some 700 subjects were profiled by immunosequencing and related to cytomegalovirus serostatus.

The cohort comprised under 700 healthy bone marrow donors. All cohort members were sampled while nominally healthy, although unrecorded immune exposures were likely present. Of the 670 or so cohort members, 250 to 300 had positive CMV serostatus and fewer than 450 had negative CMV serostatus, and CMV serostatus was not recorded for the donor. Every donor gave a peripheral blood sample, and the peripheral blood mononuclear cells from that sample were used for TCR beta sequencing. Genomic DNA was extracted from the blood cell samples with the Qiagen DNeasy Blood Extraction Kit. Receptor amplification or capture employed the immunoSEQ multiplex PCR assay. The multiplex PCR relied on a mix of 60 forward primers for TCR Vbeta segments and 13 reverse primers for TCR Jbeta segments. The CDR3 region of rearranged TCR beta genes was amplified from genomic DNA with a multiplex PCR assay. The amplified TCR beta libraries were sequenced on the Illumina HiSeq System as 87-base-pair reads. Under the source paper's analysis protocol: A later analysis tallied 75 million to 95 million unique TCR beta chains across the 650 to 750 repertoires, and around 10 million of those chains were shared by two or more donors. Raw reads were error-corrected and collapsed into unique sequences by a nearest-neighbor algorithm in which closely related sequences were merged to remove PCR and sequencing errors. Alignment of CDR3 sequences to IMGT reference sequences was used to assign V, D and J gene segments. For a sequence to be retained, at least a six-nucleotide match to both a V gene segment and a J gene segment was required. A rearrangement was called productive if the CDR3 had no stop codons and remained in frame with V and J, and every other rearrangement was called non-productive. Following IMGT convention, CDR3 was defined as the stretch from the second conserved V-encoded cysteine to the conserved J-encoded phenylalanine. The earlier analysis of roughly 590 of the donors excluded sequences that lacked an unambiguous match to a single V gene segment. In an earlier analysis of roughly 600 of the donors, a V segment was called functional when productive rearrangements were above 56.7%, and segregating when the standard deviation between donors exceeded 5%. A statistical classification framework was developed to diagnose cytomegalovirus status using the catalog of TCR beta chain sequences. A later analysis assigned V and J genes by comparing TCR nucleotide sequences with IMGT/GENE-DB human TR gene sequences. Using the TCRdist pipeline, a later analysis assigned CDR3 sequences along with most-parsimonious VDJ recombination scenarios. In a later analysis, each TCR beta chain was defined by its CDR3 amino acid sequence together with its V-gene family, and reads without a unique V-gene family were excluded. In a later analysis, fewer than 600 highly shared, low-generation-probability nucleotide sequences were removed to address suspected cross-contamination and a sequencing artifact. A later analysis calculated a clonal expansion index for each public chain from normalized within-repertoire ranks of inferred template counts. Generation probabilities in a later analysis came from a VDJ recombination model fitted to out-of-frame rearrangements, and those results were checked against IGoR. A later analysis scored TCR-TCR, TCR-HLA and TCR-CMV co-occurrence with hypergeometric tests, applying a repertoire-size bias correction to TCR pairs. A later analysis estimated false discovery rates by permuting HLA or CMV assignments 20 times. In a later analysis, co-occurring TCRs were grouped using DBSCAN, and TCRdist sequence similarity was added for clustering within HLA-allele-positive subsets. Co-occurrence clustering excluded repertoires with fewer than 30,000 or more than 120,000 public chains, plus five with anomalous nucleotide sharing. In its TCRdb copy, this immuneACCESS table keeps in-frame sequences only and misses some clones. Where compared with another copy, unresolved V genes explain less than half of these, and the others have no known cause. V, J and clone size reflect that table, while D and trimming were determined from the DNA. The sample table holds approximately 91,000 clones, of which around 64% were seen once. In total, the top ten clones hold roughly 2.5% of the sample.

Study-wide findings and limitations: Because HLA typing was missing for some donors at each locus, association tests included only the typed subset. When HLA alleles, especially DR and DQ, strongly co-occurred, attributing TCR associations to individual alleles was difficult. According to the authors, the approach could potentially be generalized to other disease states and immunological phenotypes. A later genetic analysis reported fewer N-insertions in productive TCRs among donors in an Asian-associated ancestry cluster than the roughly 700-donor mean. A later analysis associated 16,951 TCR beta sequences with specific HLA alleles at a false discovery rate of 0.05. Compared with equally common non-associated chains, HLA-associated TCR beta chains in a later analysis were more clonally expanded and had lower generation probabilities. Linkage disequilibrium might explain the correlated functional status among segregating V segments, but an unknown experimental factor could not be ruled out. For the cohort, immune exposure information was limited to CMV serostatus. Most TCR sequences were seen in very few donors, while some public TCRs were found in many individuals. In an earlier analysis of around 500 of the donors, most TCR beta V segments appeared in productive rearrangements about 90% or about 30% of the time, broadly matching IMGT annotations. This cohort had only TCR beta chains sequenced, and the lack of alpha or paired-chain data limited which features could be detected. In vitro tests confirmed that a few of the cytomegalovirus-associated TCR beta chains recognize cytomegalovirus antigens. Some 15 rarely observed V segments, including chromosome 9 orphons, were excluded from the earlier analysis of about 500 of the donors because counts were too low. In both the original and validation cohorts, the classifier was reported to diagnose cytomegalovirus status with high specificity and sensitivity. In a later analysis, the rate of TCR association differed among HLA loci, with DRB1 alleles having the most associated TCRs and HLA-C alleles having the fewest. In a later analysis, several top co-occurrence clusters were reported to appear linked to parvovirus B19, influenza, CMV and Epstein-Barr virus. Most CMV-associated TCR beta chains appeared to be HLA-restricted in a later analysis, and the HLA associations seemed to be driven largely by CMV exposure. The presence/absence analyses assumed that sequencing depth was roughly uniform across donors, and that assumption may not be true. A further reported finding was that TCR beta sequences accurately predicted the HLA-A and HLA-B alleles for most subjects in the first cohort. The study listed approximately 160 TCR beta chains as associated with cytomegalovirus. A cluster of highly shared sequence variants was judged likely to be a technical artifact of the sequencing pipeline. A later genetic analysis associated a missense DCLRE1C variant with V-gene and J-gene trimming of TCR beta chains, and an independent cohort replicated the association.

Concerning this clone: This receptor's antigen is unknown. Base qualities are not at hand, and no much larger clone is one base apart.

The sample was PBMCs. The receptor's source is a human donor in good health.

The nucleotide sequence reads as follows: TGTGCCAGCAGTACCGACAAATCCGGTGGCTACACCTTC. Translated, this is CASSTDKSGGYTF. The V and J genes are TRBV2 and TRBJ1-2; the D gene assignment is ambiguous. The trim is 5 bases for V and 7 bases for J, with a gap of 14 bases between the germline ends. The germline V gene provides CDR1 SNHLY and CDR2 FYNNEI. The CDR3 holds 13 amino acids from the cysteine to the phenylalanine. Of all the DNA, just the CDR3 is kept, 39 bases in frame from base 1. With the portions outside the CDR3 filled from the reference TRBV2 and TRBJ1-2 genes, the complete variable region becomes EPEVTQTPSHQVTQMGQEVILRCVPISNHLYFYWYRQILGQKVEFLVSFYNNEISEKSEIFDDQFSVERPDGSNFTLKIRSTKLEDSAMYFCASSTDKSGGYTFGSGTRLTVV.